This T cell receptor beta chain was observed in a study of metastatic and nonmetastatic thyroid tumors (dated by TCRdb to 2020 to 2021). For context, the study as a whole: For patients with malignant and with benign thyroid disease, the researchers compared repertoires between peripheral blood samples and tumor or nodule tissue samples.

The library was generated by PCR. Sequencing was performed on an Illumina HiSeq 4000. The TCR beta-chain CDR3 region of each patient was profiled by high-throughput sequencing. As for the original processing: Drawing on CDR3 differences between clinicopathological groups, the researchers built a classifier meant to tell apart patients with distant-metastatic papillary thyroid cancer. The Shannon index was used to assess repertoire diversity, and the Morisita-Horn index was used to assess tumor-blood repertoire similarity. The public reads were quality trimmed at Q25 with fastp and then assembled into clones with MiXCR by TCRdb, keeping productive beta chains. The V and J calls shown here were made by TCRdb, not taken from the authors' results. This sample has approximately 30,000 clones in its table, and roughly 4% of those were observed once. The ten largest make up 3.2% of the sample. This clone was counted many times. It lacks a known antigen. Base qualities are not at hand, and no much larger clone is one base apart.

The CDR1 and CDR2 encoded by the germline V gene are SGHTA and FQGNSA. V and J are truncated by 0 bases and 0 bases respectively, leaving an intervening sequence of 15 bases. Inclusive of the bounding cysteine and phenylalanine, the CDR3 is 17 residues long. Of all the DNA, just the CDR3 is kept, 51 bases in frame from base 1. Overall results and qualifications from the work: In both blood and tumor samples, malignant tumors were reported to have significantly higher TCR beta diversity than benign nodules.

None of the patients had been given any treatment before thyroid surgery. Using T-cell receptor beta sequencing, the researchers looked back retrospectively at clinical samples from patients, gathered between the early 2010s and the late 2010s. The receptor chain draws on TRBV7-2 and TRBJ2-7; a weak D assignment points to TRBD2 (5 bases agree). The sequencing sample was made of blood. This TCR derives from a male donor with papillary thyroid cancer or a benign thyroid nodule (not recorded which). Some clones in this sample may be carry-over from other donors' samples. In nucleotides, the sequence is TGTGCCAGCAGCTTAGCGGTTGGCGGGCGGAGCTCCTACGAGCAGTACTTC. The resulting protein is CASSLAVGGRSSYEQYF. The CDR3, completed at both ends by the reference TRBV7-2 and TRBJ2-7 genes, gives the full variable domain GAGVSQSPSNKVTEKGKDVELRCDPISGHTALYWYRQSLGQGLEFLIYFQGNSAPDKSGLPSDRFSAERTGGSVSTLTIQRTQQEDSAVYLCASSLAVGGRSSYEQYFGPGTRLTVT.